This TCR beta chain was identified in a study of blood T cell repertoires in COVID-19. Study details: Samples of COVID-19 (acute and convalescent) were obtained from the United States, Italy and Spain.

Measured with immunoSEQ multiplex PCR; TCRdb has only the in-frame clones, and not every one. The sample has about 92,000 clones, roughly 88% seen once. The CDR3 length is 12 residues. V shed 7 bases and J shed 8 bases, with 14 bases lying between them. The germline CDR1 and CDR2 sequences are MNHEY and SVGAGI. Sequencing input: peripheral blood. The sequence was collected from a human donor in a cohort sampled during active COVID-19. This chain links TRBV6-5 with TRBJ1-2; D remains unclear. DNA for the CDR3: TGTGCCAGCACCCCCGGGAAGTCGGGCTACACCTTC. Its protein product is CASTPGKSGYTF.